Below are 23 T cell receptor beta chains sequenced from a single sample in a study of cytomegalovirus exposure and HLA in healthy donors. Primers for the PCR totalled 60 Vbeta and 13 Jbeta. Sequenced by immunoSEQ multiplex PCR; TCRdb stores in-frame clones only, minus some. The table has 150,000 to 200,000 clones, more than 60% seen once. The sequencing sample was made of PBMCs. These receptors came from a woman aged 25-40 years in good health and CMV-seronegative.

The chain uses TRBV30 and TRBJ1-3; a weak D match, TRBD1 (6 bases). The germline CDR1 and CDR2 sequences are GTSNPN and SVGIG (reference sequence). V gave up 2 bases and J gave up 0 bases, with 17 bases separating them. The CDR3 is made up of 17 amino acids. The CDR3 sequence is CAWSHFTWTASGNTIYF. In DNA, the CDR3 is TGTGCCTGGAGTCACTTCACCTGGACAGCCTCTGGAAACACCATATATTTT.

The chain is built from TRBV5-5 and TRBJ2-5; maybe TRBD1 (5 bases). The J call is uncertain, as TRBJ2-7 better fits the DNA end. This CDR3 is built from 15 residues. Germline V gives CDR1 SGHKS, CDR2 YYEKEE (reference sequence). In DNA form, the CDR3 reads TGTGCCAGCAGCTTGGAGGGGCAGCGATCCTACGAGCAGTACTTC. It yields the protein CASSLEGQRSYEQYF.

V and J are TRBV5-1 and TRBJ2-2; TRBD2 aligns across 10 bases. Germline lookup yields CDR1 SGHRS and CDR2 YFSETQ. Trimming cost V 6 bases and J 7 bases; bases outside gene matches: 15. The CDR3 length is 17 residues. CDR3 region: CASTSQPSGGADGELFF. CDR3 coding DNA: TGCGCCAGCACATCCCAACCAAGCGGGGGGGCCGACGGGGAGCTGTTTTTT.

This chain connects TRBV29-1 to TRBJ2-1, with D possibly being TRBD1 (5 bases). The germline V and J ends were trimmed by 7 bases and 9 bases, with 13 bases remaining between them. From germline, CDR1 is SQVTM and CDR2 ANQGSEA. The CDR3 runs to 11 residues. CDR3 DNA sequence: TGCAGCGCAGGTACTCAGGGTGAGCAGTTCTTC. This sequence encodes CSAGTQGEQFF.

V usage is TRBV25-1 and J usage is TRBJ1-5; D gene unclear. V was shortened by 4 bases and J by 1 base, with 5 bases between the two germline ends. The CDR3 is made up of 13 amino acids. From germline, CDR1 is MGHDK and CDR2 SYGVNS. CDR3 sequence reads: CASSARSNQPQHF. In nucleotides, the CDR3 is TGTGCCAGCAGTGCCAGGAGCAATCAGCCCCAGCATTTT. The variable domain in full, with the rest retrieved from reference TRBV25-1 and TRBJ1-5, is EADIYQTPRYLVIGTGKKITLECSQTMGHDKMYWYQQDPGMELHLIHYSYGVNSTEKGDLSSESTVSRIRTEHFPLTLESARPSHTSQYLCASSARSNQPQHFGDGTRLSIL.

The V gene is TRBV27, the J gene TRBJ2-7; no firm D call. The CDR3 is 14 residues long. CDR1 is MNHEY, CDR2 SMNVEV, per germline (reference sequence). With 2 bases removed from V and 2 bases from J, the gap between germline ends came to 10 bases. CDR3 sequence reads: CASSLSLRTYEQYF. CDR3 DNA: TGTGCCAGCAGTTTAAGTCTGCGAACCTACGAGCAGTACTTC.

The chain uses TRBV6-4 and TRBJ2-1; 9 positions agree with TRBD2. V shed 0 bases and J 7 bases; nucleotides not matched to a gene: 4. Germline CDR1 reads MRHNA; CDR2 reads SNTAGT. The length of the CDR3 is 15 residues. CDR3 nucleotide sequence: TGTGCCAGCAGTGACTCGATTAGCGGGGGAAATGAGCAGTTCTTC. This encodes CASSDSISGGNEQFF.

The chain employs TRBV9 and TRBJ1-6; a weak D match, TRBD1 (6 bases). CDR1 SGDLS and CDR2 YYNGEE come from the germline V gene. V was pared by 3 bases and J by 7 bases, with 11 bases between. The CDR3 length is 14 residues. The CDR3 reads CASSEGHKNSPLHF. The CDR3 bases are TGTGCCAGCAGCGAGGGACACAAAAATTCACCCCTCCACTTT.

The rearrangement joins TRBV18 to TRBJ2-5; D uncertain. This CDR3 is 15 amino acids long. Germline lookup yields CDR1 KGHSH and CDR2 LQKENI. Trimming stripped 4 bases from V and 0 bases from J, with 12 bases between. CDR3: CASSLLVGDQETQYF. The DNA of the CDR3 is TGTGCCAGCTCACTGCTCGTAGGAGACCAAGAGACCCAGTACTTC.

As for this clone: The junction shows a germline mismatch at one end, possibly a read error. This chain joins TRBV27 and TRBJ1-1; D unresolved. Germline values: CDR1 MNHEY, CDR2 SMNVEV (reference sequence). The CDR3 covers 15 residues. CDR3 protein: CASSLNYDVGTEAFF. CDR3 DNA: TGTGCCAGCAGTTTAAATTACGACGTGGGCACTGAGGCTTTCTTT.

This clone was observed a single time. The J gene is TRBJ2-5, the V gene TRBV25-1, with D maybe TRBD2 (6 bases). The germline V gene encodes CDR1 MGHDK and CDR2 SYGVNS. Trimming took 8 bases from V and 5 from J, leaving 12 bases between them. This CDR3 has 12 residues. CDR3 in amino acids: CASQISGETQYF. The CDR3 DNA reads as TGTGCCAGCCAGATAAGCGGGGAGACCCAGTACTTC.

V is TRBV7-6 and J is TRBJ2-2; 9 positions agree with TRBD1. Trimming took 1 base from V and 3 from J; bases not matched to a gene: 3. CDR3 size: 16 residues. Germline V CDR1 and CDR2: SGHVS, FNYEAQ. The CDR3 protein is CASSLGQGVDTGELFF. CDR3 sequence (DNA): TGTGCCAGCAGCTTAGGACAGGGGGTCGACACCGGGGAGCTGTTTTTT. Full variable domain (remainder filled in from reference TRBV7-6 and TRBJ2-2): GAGVSQSPRYKVTKRGQDVALRCDPISGHVSLYWYRQALGQGPEFLTYFNYEAQQDKSGLPNDRFSAERPEGSISTLTIQRTEQRDSAMYRCASSLGQGVDTGELFFGEGSRLTVL.

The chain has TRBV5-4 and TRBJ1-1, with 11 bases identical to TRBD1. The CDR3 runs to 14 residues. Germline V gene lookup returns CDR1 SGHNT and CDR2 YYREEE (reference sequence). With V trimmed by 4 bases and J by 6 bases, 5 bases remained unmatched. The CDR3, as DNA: TGTGCCAGCAGCCCGGACAGGGGGCTAGCTGAAGCTTTCTTT. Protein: CASSPDRGLAEAFF. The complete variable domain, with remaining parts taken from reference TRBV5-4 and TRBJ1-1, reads ETGVTQSPTHLIKTRGQQVTLRCSSQSGHNTVSWYQQALGQGPQFIFQYYREEENGRGNFPPRFSGLQFPNYSSELNVNALELDDSALYLCASSPDRGLAEAFFGQGTRLTVV.

The CDR3 DNA reads as TGTGCCAGCAGGGACCCGACAGGGCGCCCTCCCTATGGCTACACCTTC. Protein product: CASRDPTGRPPYGYTF. This chain uses TRBV2 with TRBJ1-2; 7 bases agree with TRBD1. Germline CDR1 is SNHLY and CDR2 is FYNNEI. After removal of 6 bases from V and 4 bases from J, the junction contained 14 bases not matched to a gene. The CDR3 contains 16 residues.

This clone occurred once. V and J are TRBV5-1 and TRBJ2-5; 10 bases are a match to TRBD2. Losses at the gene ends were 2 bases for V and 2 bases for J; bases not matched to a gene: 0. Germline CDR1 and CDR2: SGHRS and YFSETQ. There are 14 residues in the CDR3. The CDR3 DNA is TGCGCCAGCAGCTTTAGCGGGGGGCAAGAGACCCAGTACTTC. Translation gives CASSFSGGQETQYF.

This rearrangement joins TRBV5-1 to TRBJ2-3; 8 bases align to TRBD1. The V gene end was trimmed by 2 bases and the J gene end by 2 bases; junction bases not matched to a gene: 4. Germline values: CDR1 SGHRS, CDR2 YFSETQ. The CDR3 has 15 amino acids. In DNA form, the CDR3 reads TGCGCCAGCAGCTTCCCGGGACAGGTCACAGATACGCAGTATTTT. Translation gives CASSFPGQVTDTQYF.

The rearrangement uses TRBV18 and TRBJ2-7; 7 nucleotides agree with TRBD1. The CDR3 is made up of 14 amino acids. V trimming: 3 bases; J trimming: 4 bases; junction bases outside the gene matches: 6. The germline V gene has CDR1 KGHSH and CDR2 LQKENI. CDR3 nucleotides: TGTGCCAGCTCACCCCCGGGACAGATATACGAGCAGTACTTC. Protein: CASSPPGQIYEQYF.

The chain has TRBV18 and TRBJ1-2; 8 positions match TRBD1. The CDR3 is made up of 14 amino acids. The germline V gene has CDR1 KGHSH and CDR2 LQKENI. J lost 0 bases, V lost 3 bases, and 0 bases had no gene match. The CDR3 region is CASSPTGANYGYTF. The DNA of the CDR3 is TGTGCCAGCTCACCGACAGGGGCTAACTATGGCTACACCTTC.

As DNA, the CDR3 is TGTGCCTGGAGACGACTAGCGGGGGGCTACGAGCAGTACTTC. Translated, it gives CAWRRLAGGYEQYF. V is TRBV30 and J is TRBJ2-7; 13 nucleotides agree with TRBD2. Germline CDR1 reads GTSNPN; CDR2 reads SVGIG (reference sequence). There are 14 residues in the CDR3. V was clipped by 3 bases and J by 3 bases; unmatched bases: 2.

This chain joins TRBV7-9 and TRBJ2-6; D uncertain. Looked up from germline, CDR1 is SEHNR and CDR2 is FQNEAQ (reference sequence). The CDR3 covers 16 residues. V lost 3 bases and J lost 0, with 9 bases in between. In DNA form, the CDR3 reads TGTGCCAGCAGCTTTAGGAGAGACTCTGGGGCCAACGTCCTGACTTTC. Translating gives CASSFRRDSGANVLTF. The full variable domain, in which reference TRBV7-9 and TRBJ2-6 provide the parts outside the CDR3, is DTGVSQNPRHKITKRGQNVTFRCDPISEHNRLYWYRQTLGQGPEFLTYFQNEAQLEKSRLLSDRFSAERPKGSFSTLEIQRTEQGDSAMYLCASSFRRDSGANVLTFGAGSRLTVL.

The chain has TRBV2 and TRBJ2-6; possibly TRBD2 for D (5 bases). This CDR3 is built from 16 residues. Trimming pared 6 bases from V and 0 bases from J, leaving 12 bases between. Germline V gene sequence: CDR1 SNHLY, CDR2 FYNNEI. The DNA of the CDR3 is TGTGCCAGCAGGGACTCTACGATCTCTGGGGCCAACGTCCTGACTTTC. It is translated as CASRDSTISGANVLTF.

The CDR3 coding sequence is TGTGCCAGCAGTTTACGGGGGGTCTATGGCTACACCTTC. It specifies CASSLRGVYGYTF. The chain is built from TRBV27 and TRBJ1-2; maybe TRBD1 (5 bases). V was trimmed by 2 bases and J by 4 bases, leaving 8 bases between them. Germline CDR1 MNHEY, CDR2 SMNVEV (reference sequence). CDR3 size: 13 residues.

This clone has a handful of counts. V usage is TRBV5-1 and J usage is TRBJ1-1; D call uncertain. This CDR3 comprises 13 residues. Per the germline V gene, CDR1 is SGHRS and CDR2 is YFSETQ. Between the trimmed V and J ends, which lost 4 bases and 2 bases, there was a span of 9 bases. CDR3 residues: CASSLRLNTEAFF. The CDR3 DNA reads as TGCGCCAGCAGCCTCAGACTTAACACTGAAGCTTTCTTT.